These 26 T cell receptor beta chains came from one sample sequenced in a study of cytomegalovirus exposure and HLA in healthy donors. The PCR made use of 60 Vbeta and 13 Jbeta primers. The data were produced by immunoSEQ multiplex PCR, yet TCRdb's version contains in-frame clones alone and is incomplete. The sample has over 110,000 clones; 75% to 85% are singletons. Input material: PBMCs. These receptors all stem from a man in his forties in good health and CMV-seronegative.

This chain uses TRBV30 with TRBJ2-3; D gene unclear. The CDR3 covers 15 residues. CDR1 is GTSNPN and CDR2 is SVGIG in the germline V gene (reference sequence). Trimming took off 0 bases at V and 5 bases at J, with 15 bases between the two ends. Here the CDR3 DNA reads TGTGCCTGGAGTGTACGGAGCTCCCCGGGAGATACGCAGTATTTT. This translates into CAWSVRSSPGDTQYF.

This clone was observed a single time. The CDR3 DNA is TGTGCCAGCAGACTTTCTAGCGGGGCATACCAAGAGACCCAGTACTTC. The encoded protein is CASRLSSGAYQETQYF. The chain recombines TRBV7-2 with TRBJ2-5, with TRBD2 matching over 9 bases. With 6 bases clipped from V and 0 bases from J, the junction kept 8 bases outside the gene matches. This CDR3 spans 16 amino acids. Per the germline V gene, CDR1 is SGHTA and CDR2 is FQGNSA.

This chain joins TRBV7-7 and TRBJ2-5; 11 positions agree with TRBD2. Per the germline V gene, CDR1 is SSHAT and CDR2 is FNYEAQ (reference sequence). Losses at the gene ends were 5 bases for V and 5 bases for J; bases not matched to a gene: 7. This CDR3 has 15 amino acids. CDR3 DNA: TGTGCCAGCAGCCCATTTAGCGGGGGGGCGGAGACCCAGTACTTC. Amino acids: CASSPFSGGAETQYF.

This CDR3 is CASRGPGQGLRGEKLFF. The CDR3 nucleotides are TGTGCCAGCAGGGGACCGGGACAGGGGTTACGTGGGGAAAAACTGTTTTTT. The rearrangement joins TRBV2 to TRBJ1-4, with 10 nucleotides matching TRBD1. Unmatched junction bases numbered 15, after V lost 6 bases and J lost 8 bases. Germline CDR1 SNHLY, CDR2 FYNNEI. CDR3 length equals 17 residues.

This chain links TRBV14 with TRBJ2-3; 11 bases map to TRBD1. Trimming took 5 bases from V and 5 from J; bases not matched to a gene: 6. The germline CDR1 and CDR2 sequences are SGHDN and FVKESK. The CDR3 totals 15 residues. The DNA of the CDR3 is TGTGCCAGCAGCTTCCGGACAGGGGGCAGAGATACGCAGTATTTT. This sequence encodes CASSFRTGGRDTQYF.

The J gene is TRBJ1-1, the V gene TRBV20-1; possibly TRBD1 for D (6 bases). CDR1 DFQATT and CDR2 SNEGSKA come from the germline V gene (reference sequence). This CDR3 region has 10 residues. CDR3 in DNA: TGCAGCCCTACAGGGCTTGAAGCTTTCTTT. It is translated as CSPTGLEAFF.

The chain employs TRBV9 and TRBJ1-1; D is undetermined. Germline CDR1 reads SGDLS; CDR2 reads YYNGEE. V lost 4 bases, J lost 3 bases, and 16 bases lay in between. The CDR3 runs 15 residues. CDR3 bases: TGTGCCAGCAGCCCCTCCGCCAAGGGAGACACTGAAGCTTTCTTT. Translating gives CASSPSAKGDTEAFF.

Regarding this clone: The sample carries other DNA sequences with the same CDR3. The CDR3 DNA sequence: TGTGCCAGTAGTATTGACAGGGGGAGAAACAATGAGCAGTTCTTC. Protein sequence: CASSIDRGRNNEQFF. This sequence joins TRBV19 and TRBJ2-1; 9 nucleotides agree with TRBD1. The CDR3 has 15 amino acids. V shed 3 bases, J shed 5 bases, and the junction held 5 bases outside the gene matches. From germline, CDR1 is LNHDA and CDR2 SQIVND (reference sequence).

CDR3 amino acids: CASSYQQGAAGNTIYF. CDR3 in DNA: TGTGCCAGCAGTTACCAACAGGGGGCGGCTGGAAACACCATATATTTT. The chain combines TRBV28 with TRBJ1-3; 9 bases are shared with TRBD1. The CDR3 consists of 16 residues. The trim removed 4 bases at V and 2 bases at J, leaving 6 bases unmatched. The germline CDR1 and CDR2 sequences are MDHEN and SYDVKM.

This sequence joins TRBV13 and TRBJ2-7; TRBD2 agrees at 9 bases. The CDR3 is made up of 16 amino acids. Unmatched junction bases numbered 12, after V lost 5 bases and J lost 4 bases. Germline CDR1 reads PRHDT; CDR2 reads FYEKMQ (reference sequence). The CDR3 bases are TGTGCCAGCAGCCCGCGGTCTAGCGGGGCCTCTTACGAGCAGTACTTC. This codes for CASSPRSSGASYEQYF.

The chain combines TRBV30 with TRBJ1-1; the match to TRBD1 covers 8 bases. The CDR3 extends over 13 amino acids. V shed 4 bases and J 10 bases; nucleotides not matched to a gene: 11. Germline assignment: CDR1 GTSNPN and CDR2 SVGIG (reference sequence). DNA of the CDR3: TGTGCCTGGAAGATGGGACAGGAAGTTGGAGCTTTCTTT. Translating gives CAWKMGQEVGAFF.

This chain uses TRBV2 with TRBJ2-5; no firm D call. Germline V gene lookup returns CDR1 SNHLY and CDR2 FYNNEI. This CDR3 comprises 10 residues. Trimming cost V 2 bases and J 14 bases, with 9 bases left between them. Written as DNA, the CDR3 is TGTGCCAGCAGTGAACAGAGACACTACTTC. It translates to CASSEQRHYF. Full variable domain (remainder filled in from reference TRBV2 and TRBJ2-5): EPEVTQTPSHQVTQMGQEVILRCVPISNHLYFYWYRQILGQKVEFLVSFYNNEISEKSEIFDDQFSVERPDGSNFTLKIRSTKLEDSAMYFCASSEQRHYFGPGTRLLVL.

The chain couples TRBV9 to TRBJ1-5; no firm D call. Germline V gene lookup returns CDR1 SGDLS and CDR2 YYNGEE. This CDR3 is built from 14 residues. V lost 5 bases and J 3 bases, leaving 12 bases between the germline ends. CDR3 nucleotides: TGTGCCAGCAGTCCAGGAGGCAACAATCAGCCCCAGCATTTT. Its translation: CASSPGGNNQPQHF.

This chain joins TRBV6-5 and TRBJ2-5, with 9 bases matching TRBD1. CDR1 is MNHEY, CDR2 SVGAGI, per germline. The V and J ends lost 6 bases and 7 bases, in that order; junction bases with no gene match: 9. The CDR3 runs to 14 residues. The DNA of the CDR3 is TGTGCCAGCAGACTACCGGGACAGGGAGGGACCCAGTACTTC. Translation gives CASRLPGQGGTQYF.

The CDR3 DNA reads TGTGCCAGCAGTGGGGCAGGGTTGGGCTCCTACGAGCAGTACTTC. Encoded protein: CASSGAGLGSYEQYF. The J gene is TRBJ2-7, the V gene TRBV28; tentative D call: TRBD1 (5 bases). V dropped 5 bases and J dropped 0 bases, with 14 bases sitting between them. The CDR3 covers 15 residues. CDR1 is MDHEN and CDR2 is SYDVKM in the germline V gene.

This chain connects TRBV6-5 to TRBJ2-3; 11 nucleotides match TRBD2. The CDR3 spans 15 residues. The V gene's germline CDR1 is MNHEY and CDR2 SVGAGI. J was trimmed by 7 bases and V by 10 bases; bases with no gene match: 13. CDR3 sequence (DNA): TGTGCCACCCTCCGGGCTAGCGGGGGGACGAATACGCAGTATTTT. This translates into CATLRASGGTNTQYF.

The V and J genes are TRBV7-2 and TRBJ1-4; TRBD1 matches 10 bases. Germline V lookup: CDR1 SGHTA, CDR2 FQGNSA. The CDR3 length is 14 residues. Germline trimming cut 3 bases from V and 7 bases from J; bases unmatched to any gene: 2. The CDR3 DNA reads TGTGCCAGCAGCTTGGGGACAGGGGTTGAAAAACTGTTTTTT. Protein sequence: CASSLGTGVEKLFF.

This chain links TRBV28 with TRBJ2-3; a possible D gene is TRBD2 (6 bases). The CDR3 totals 12 residues. V was pared by 10 bases and J by 5 bases, with 13 bases between. Germline lookup yields CDR1 MDHEN and CDR2 SYDVKM. CDR3 DNA: TGTGCCACTGGGACTTTCCAAGATACGCAGTATTTT. Residues: CATGTFQDTQYF.

For the CDR3, the DNA is TGTGCCTGGACCCTCGGGGGGGGGAACTACGAGCAGTACTTC. It codes for CAWTLGGGNYEQYF. The V and J genes are TRBV30 and TRBJ2-7, with 8 positions matching TRBD2. This CDR3 has 14 amino acids. Trimming took 4 bases from V and 3 from J; bases not matched to a gene: 8. Looked up from germline, CDR1 is GTSNPN and CDR2 is SVGIG (reference sequence).

This chain joins TRBV6-5 and TRBJ1-2; TRBD1 might be the D (5 bases). Germline V gene sequence: CDR1 MNHEY, CDR2 SVGAGI. The ends were cut back, 4 bases at V and 4 bases at J, with 16 bases in the middle. The CDR3 runs to 15 residues. The CDR3 bases are TGTGCCAGCAGTTCCACGGGGGGGGTTCTCTATGGCTACACCTTC. As protein: CASSSTGGVLYGYTF.

The CDR3 DNA follows: TGTGCCAGTTCTCTTGGGGCCATTCCAGAAAAACTGTTTTTT. Protein: CASSLGAIPEKLFF. The chain employs TRBV19 and TRBJ1-4; D possibly corresponds to TRBD1 (5 bases). Germline CDR1 LNHDA, CDR2 SQIVND (reference sequence). The CDR3 has 14 residues. The ends were cut back, 8 bases at V and 8 bases at J, with 18 bases in the middle.

This chain links TRBV7-6 with TRBJ1-5, with D possibly TRBD1 on 5 matching bases. The germline V and J ends were trimmed by 5 bases and 6 bases, with 17 bases remaining between them. CDR3 length: 15 residues. Germline V gene sequence: CDR1 SGHVS, CDR2 FNYEAQ. The CDR3 is CASSPGGGRLQPQHF. The CDR3 bases are TGTGCCAGCAGCCCTGGCGGGGGTAGGCTTCAGCCCCAGCATTTT.

This clone has just one count. The chain uses TRBV6-5 and TRBJ1-1; D is unclear. Trimming removed 6 bases at V and 3 bases at J, with 14 bases between. The CDR3 consists of 14 residues. Germline CDR1 is MNHEY and CDR2 is SVGAGI. CDR3 sequence: CASSLSRRDTEAFF. The CDR3 DNA reads as TGTGCCAGCAGCCTTTCCAGGCGGGACACTGAAGCTTTCTTT.

V gene TRBV29-1 combines with J gene TRBJ2-7, with a weak D call TRBD1 (5 bases). The V gene lost 4 bases and the J gene lost 2 bases, with 12 bases spanning the gap. CDR1 is SQVTM, CDR2 ANQGSEA, per germline. This CDR3 contains 13 residues. Written as DNA, the CDR3 is TGCAGCGTTGTTACCCCAGGGACCTACGAGCAGTACTTC. This translates into CSVVTPGTYEQYF.

The CDR3 DNA reads TGTGCCAGCAGTGAAGAGGAAGGCGCGGGCGAAAAACTGTTTTTT. It codes for CASSEEEGAGEKLFF. V is TRBV2 and J is TRBJ1-4; unclear D gene. Deletions cut 1 base from V and 8 bases from J, with 14 bases between. This CDR3 comprises 15 residues. Germline V CDR1 and CDR2: SNHLY, FYNNEI.

The rearrangement joins TRBV7-2 to TRBJ2-2; possible D gene TRBD1, 6 bases. Germline values: CDR1 SGHTA, CDR2 FQGNSA. The CDR3 contains 14 residues. Between the trimmed V and J ends, which lost 6 bases and 4 bases, there was a span of 12 bases. CDR3 sequence: CASSPGQTTGELFF. The CDR3 region has the DNA TGTGCCAGCAGTCCCGGACAGACCACCGGGGAGCTGTTTTTT.